Here is one T cell receptor beta chain with its context. Profiling relied on immunoSEQ multiplex PCR, and the TCRdb table lists in-frame clones only, not all of them. The sample consists of 150,000 to 200,000 clones, over 65% of them appearing once. The sample originates from a study of blood T cell repertoires in COVID-19. Study-wide context: Researchers got acute and convalescent COVID-19 samples from the United States, Italy and Spain. T cells, B-cell-depleted T cells, or PBMCs provided the cDNA or gDNA that served as material.

One Seattle source followed patients from active infection through their disease course. V lost 0 bases, J lost 3 bases, and 16 bases lay in between. The CDR3 loop spans 16 amino acids. The V gene's germline CDR1 is SGHRS and CDR2 YFSETQ. Sequencing was performed on peripheral blood. The rearrangement joins TRBV5-1 to TRBJ2-7, with a possible D match to TRBD2 (6 bases). The clonotype originates from a person aged 65-85 years with COVID-19, enrolled during active disease. The CDR3: CASSLAPPGDGYEQYF. CDR3 nucleotides: TGCGCCAGCAGCTTGGCGCCTCCGGGGGACGGCTACGAGCAGTACTTC.